These 27 T cell receptor beta chains came from one sample sequenced in a study of T cells after yellow fever vaccination. TCRdb used MiXCR to reprocess the 5' RACE reads, holding one entry per CDR3 protein. The sample yields approximately 250,000 distinct CDR3 sequences, roughly 5.2% seen once. The material sequenced was CD4+ T cells sorted from PBMCs, taken on the day of the yellow fever booster vaccination. The receptors shown here come from a young man who received the YFV17D yellow fever vaccine.

This clonotype was seen a handful of times. The CDR3 coding sequence is TGTGCCAGTTGCTACAGGGGGCTAAGCACAGATACGCAGTATTTT. This codes for CASCYRGLSTDTQYF. The chain has TRBV19 and TRBJ2-3; 9 nucleotides line up with TRBD1. Germline loops: CDR1 LNHDA, CDR2 SQIVND (reference sequence). Trimming removed 8 bases from V and 0 bases from J; junction bases left unmatched: 6. This CDR3 has 15 amino acids. Full variable domain (missing parts from reference TRBV19 and TRBJ2-3): DGGITQSPKYLFRKEGQNVTLSCEQNLNHDAMYWYRQDPGQGLRLIYYSQIVNDFQKGDIAEGYSVSREKKESFPLTVTSAQKNPTAFYLCASCYRGLSTDTQYFGPGTRLTVL.

CDR3 loop: CASRISGTGPTGELFF. The DNA for the CDR3 is TGTGCCAGCAGAATCTCCGGGACAGGGCCTACCGGGGAGCTGTTTTTT. This chain joins TRBV5-6 and TRBJ2-2, with 9 bases that match TRBD1. After removal of 5 bases from V and 5 bases from J, the junction contained 10 bases not matched to a gene. The germline V gene has CDR1 SGHDT and CDR2 YYEEEE. The CDR3 extends over 16 amino acids.

The chain uses TRBV20-1 and TRBJ2-5; the D gene is possibly TRBD1 (5 bases). Germline CDR1 reads DFQATT; CDR2 reads SNEGSKA (reference sequence). The CDR3 runs to 14 residues. Between the trimmed V and J ends, which lost 3 bases and 0 bases, there was a span of 11 bases. CDR3 protein: CSASTGANQETQYF. The DNA for the CDR3 is TGCAGTGCTAGTACAGGCGCGAACCAAGAGACCCAGTACTTC.

The rearrangement joins TRBV7-3 to TRBJ1-1, with TRBD1 matching over 8 bases. This CDR3 has 14 residues. Trimming at V came to 3 bases and at J to 4 bases, leaving 4 bases not matched to a gene. Germline V lookup: CDR1 SGHTA, CDR2 FQGTGA. CDR3 loop: CASSFGQGATEAFF. The CDR3 DNA is TGTGCCAGCAGCTTTGGACAGGGAGCCACTGAAGCTTTCTTT.

This clonotype was found a few times. The chain combines TRBV7-3 with TRBJ2-6; D uncertain. The germline CDR1 and CDR2 sequences are SGHTA and FQGTGA. V was trimmed by 5 bases and J by 3 bases, leaving 5 bases between them. The CDR3 runs 13 residues. Written as DNA, the CDR3 is TGTGCCAGCAGCCCAGGTGGGGCCAACGTCCTGACTTTC. Amino acids: CASSPGGANVLTF.

This clonotype was counted only a few times. The V gene is TRBV12-3 or TRBV12-4, the J gene TRBJ2-2; D gene unclear. The CDR3 has 10 residues. Between the trimmed V and J ends, which lost 6 bases and 9 bases, there was a span of 5 bases. This CDR3 reads CASRKRELFF. The CDR3 bases are TGTGCCAGCAGGAAGCGGGAGCTGTTTTTT.

The rearrangement joins TRBV6-5 to TRBJ2-7; the D gene could be TRBD1 or TRBD2 (5 bases each). Germline V gene lookup returns CDR1 MNHEY and CDR2 SVGAGI. The CDR3 consists of 14 residues. Trimming took 6 bases from V and 0 from J, leaving 12 bases between them. CDR3 sequence: CASRRGASSYEQYF. DNA for the CDR3: TGTGCCAGCAGGAGGGGCGCTAGCTCCTACGAGCAGTACTTC.

The V call is TRBV5-1, the J call TRBJ2-1; D unclear. The CDR3 is 11 amino acids. Trimming pared 0 bases from V and 13 bases from J, leaving 8 bases between. Germline lookup yields CDR1 SGHRS and CDR2 YFSETQ. CDR3 region: CASSLEGPQFF. DNA of the CDR3: TGCGCCAGCAGCTTGGAAGGACCCCAGTTCTTC.

The sample holds many counts of this clonotype. The V call is TRBV25-1, the J call TRBJ1-3; perhaps TRBD1 as D (5 bases). Germline V gene data show CDR1 as MGHDK and CDR2 as SYGVNS. The V end was cut by 4 bases, the J end by 4 bases, with 14 bases between. The CDR3 covers 15 residues. The CDR3 DNA reads TGTGCCAGCAGTGGGGGAGGGGCAAAAGGAAACACCATATATTTT. This codes for CASSGGGAKGNTIYF.

CDR3 bases: TGTGCTAGTGGTTTTGGCAGACTCCTATATGGCTACACCTTC. Translating it yields CASGFGRLLYGYTF. The chain joins TRBV12-5 to TRBJ1-2; D is unclear. With 3 bases removed from V and 5 bases from J, the gap between germline ends came to 13 bases. The CDR3 is made up of 14 amino acids. CDR1 is LGHNT and CDR2 is FRNRAP in the germline V gene.

This clonotype was counted only a few times. No DNA is shown, since the ends of the CDR3 on it are uncertain; the CDR3 is the one TCRdb lists. The chain's CDR3 is CASSQESLAGWTGELFFF. This chain links TRBV4-3 with TRBJ2-2; TRBD2, the D gene given by the table, was not confirmed from the DNA. The CDR3 length equals 18 residues, ends included. CDR1 and CDR2 (germline): LGHNA, YSLEER.

This clonotype occurred a few times. The chain links TRBV19 to TRBJ1-1; unclear D gene. This CDR3 has 15 residues. Deletions cut 6 bases from V and 0 bases from J, with 14 bases between. Per the germline V gene, CDR1 is LNHDA and CDR2 is SQIVND (reference sequence). CDR3 DNA: TGTGCCAGTAGCAAAGAAACTACCATGAACACTGAAGCTTTCTTT. Translating gives CASSKETTMNTEAFF.

This clonotype came up a few times. V is TRBV7-8 and J is TRBJ2-5, with 11 bases identical to TRBD2. V was pared by 3 bases and J by 4 bases, with 10 bases of the junction left unmatched. This CDR3 has 17 residues. Germline-derived CDR1 and CDR2 are SGHVS and FQNEAQ. The CDR3 DNA follows: TGTGCCAGCAGCTTGGGTGGTGCTAGCGGGGGGTTAGAGACCCAGTACTTC. As protein: CASSLGGASGGLETQYF.

This clonotype was picked up a small number of times. The rearrangement uses TRBV20-1 and TRBJ1-1, with D maybe TRBD1 (6 bases). The V gene's germline CDR1 is DFQATT and CDR2 SNEGSKA (reference sequence). V gave up 2 bases and J gave up 10 bases, with 17 bases separating them. The CDR3 has 13 residues. The CDR3 bases are TGCAGTGCTAGATCAGGGGACGCCTTAAGAGCTTTCTTT. Residues: CSARSGDALRAFF.

This clonotype was found many times. The rearrangement links TRBV5-1 to TRBJ2-4; TRBD2 matches at 11 bases. Germline-derived CDR1 and CDR2 are SGHRS and YFSETQ. This CDR3 has 14 amino acids. Trimming removed 4 bases from V and 6 bases from J; junction bases left unmatched: 3. The CDR3: CASSATSGGNIQYF. CDR3 DNA: TGCGCCAGCAGCGCTACTAGCGGGGGAAACATTCAGTACTTC.

This clonotype was picked up many times. The V call is TRBV9, the J call TRBJ2-1, with D possibly TRBD2 on 5 matching bases. V lost 0 bases and J 9 bases, leaving 10 bases between the germline ends. Germline CDR1 reads SGDLS; CDR2 reads YYNGEE. The CDR3 loop spans 13 amino acids. CDR3 bases: TGTGCCAGCAGCGTAGAGGCCGCGGGTGAGCAGTTCTTC. The encoded protein is CASSVEAAGEQFF. The whole variable domain, filled in from reference TRBV9 and TRBJ2-1, reads DSGVTQTPKHLITATGQRVTLRCSPRSGDLSVYWYQQSLDQGLQFLIQYYNGEERAKGNILERFSAQQFPDLHSELNLSSLELGDSALYFCASSVEAAGEQFFGPGTRLTVL.

This clonotype was seen a handful of times. This sequence joins TRBV7-3 and TRBJ2-5, with 8 bases matching TRBD1. CDR1 is SGHTA and CDR2 is FQGTGA in the germline V gene. V trimming: 8 bases; J trimming: 5 bases; junction bases outside the gene matches: 7. This CDR3 comprises 13 residues. CDR3 coding DNA: TGTGCCAGCTCCCAGCAGGGGGCGGAGACCCAGTACTTC. Translation gives CASSQQGAETQYF.

This chain links TRBV4-1 with TRBJ2-4; D is ambiguous. CDR1 is MGHRA, CDR2 YSYEKL, per germline. This CDR3 spans 16 amino acids. V was clipped by 0 bases and J by 5 bases, with 14 bases between them. The CDR3 reads CASSQDPSFRENIQYF. The CDR3 nucleotides read TGCGCCAGCAGCCAAGACCCCTCGTTCCGGGAAAACATTCAGTACTTC.

This clonotype showed up just a few times. CDR3: CASSYSTRGSSTDTQYF. In DNA, the CDR3 is TGTGCCAGCAGTTACTCGACCCGGGGGAGTAGCACAGATACGCAGTATTTT. The chain employs TRBV6-2 or TRBV6-3 and TRBJ2-3; D is perhaps TRBD2 (6 bases). Trimming cost V 0 bases and J 0 bases, with 13 bases left between them. The CDR3 runs to 17 residues. CDR1 and CDR2 from the germline V gene are MNHEY and SVGEGT.

This clonotype came up many times. This chain uses TRBV24-1 with TRBJ2-1; D gene ambiguous. Germline V lookup: CDR1 KGHDR, CDR2 SFDVKD. The CDR3 extends over 14 amino acids. V was clipped by 0 bases and J by 14 bases, with 16 bases between them. CDR3 protein: CATSDLGNSPGEFF. CDR3 coding DNA: TGTGCCACCAGTGATTTGGGGAACAGCCCTGGGGAGTTCTTC.

This sequence joins TRBV12-3 or TRBV12-4 and TRBJ2-3; D is unresolved. The V gene lost 5 bases and the J gene lost 9 bases, with 9 bases spanning the gap. The CDR3 contains 11 residues. This CDR3 reads CASSLLSTQYF. The CDR3 nucleotides are TGTGCCAGCAGTCTCCTTTCGACGCAGTATTTT.

The V and J genes are TRBV5-1 and TRBJ2-1; D remains ambiguous. This CDR3 is built from 16 residues. Trimming left V 4 bases short and J 2 bases short, with 16 bases between. The germline gives CDR1 SGHRS, CDR2 YFSETQ. The CDR3 reads CASSPTEVGPYNEQFF. The CDR3 DNA reads TGCGCCAGCAGCCCCACCGAGGTAGGACCCTACAATGAGCAGTTCTTC. The variable domain in full, completed from reference TRBV5-1 and TRBJ2-1, reads KAGVTQTPRYLIKTRGQQVTLSCSPISGHRSVSWYQQTPGQGLQFLFEYFSETQRNKGNFPGRFSGRQFSNSRSEMNVSTLELGDSALYLCASSPTEVGPYNEQFFGPGTRLTVL.

This clonotype was found a few times. The chain joins TRBV28 to TRBJ2-3; 10 bases are a match to TRBD2. The CDR3 spans 16 residues. J gave up 6 bases and V 5 bases, and 11 bases lay outside the gene matches. In germline, CDR1 is MDHEN, CDR2 SYDVKM. The CDR3 is CASSPSGGQRRDTQYF. DNA for the CDR3: TGTGCCAGCAGTCCTAGCGGGGGCCAGCGACGGGATACGCAGTATTTT.

This clonotype showed up many times. The V gene is TRBV20-1, the J gene TRBJ2-1, with 9 positions matching TRBD2. V was pared by 4 bases and J by 2 bases, with 6 bases of the junction left unmatched. CDR3 length: 15 residues. In germline, CDR1 is DFQATT, CDR2 SNEGSKA (reference sequence). DNA for the CDR3: TGCAGTGCTAATTCGGGACTAGCAGCCTACAATGAGCAGTTCTTC. Translated: CSANSGLAAYNEQFF.

The rearrangement links TRBV20-1 to TRBJ2-7; 10 bases are shared with TRBD1. Trimming at V came to 5 bases and at J to 0 bases, leaving 10 bases not matched to a gene. The CDR3 has 16 amino acids. Germline V gene lookup returns CDR1 DFQATT and CDR2 SNEGSKA (reference sequence). The CDR3 DNA follows: TGCAGTGCTCACAATAACCGGGACAGGGGCTCCTACGAGCAGTACTTC. This codes for CSAHNNRDRGSYEQYF.

In this sample, this clonotype turned up many times. The genes are TRBV9 and TRBJ2-2, with 9 nucleotides matching TRBD1. Germline V lookup: CDR1 SGDLS, CDR2 YYNGEE. The CDR3 runs 15 residues. The ends lost 3 bases at V and 7 bases at J; junction bases unmatched: 7. DNA of the CDR3: TGTGCCAGCAGCGCGACAGGGGGTCCGATCGGGGAGCTGTTTTTT. Protein product: CASSATGGPIGELFF.

The gene calls are TRBV12-3 or TRBV12-4 and TRBJ2-7; either TRBD1 or TRBD2 may supply D (5 bases each). The CDR3 extends over 14 amino acids. Trimming took off 4 bases at V and 0 bases at J, with 10 bases between the two ends. The chain's CDR3 is CASSWGTYSYEQYF. CDR3 nucleotide sequence: TGTGCCAGCAGTTGGGGGACCTACTCCTACGAGCAGTACTTC.